The T cell receptor (beta chain) under discussion was sequenced for a study of blood T cell repertoires in COVID-19. Whole-study context: The origin of the acute and convalescent COVID-19 samples was the United States, Italy and Spain. PBMCs, B-cell-depleted T cells, or T cells provided the cDNA or gDNA that made up the material.

This clone has only one observation. The germline V gene has CDR1 SQVTM and CDR2 ANQGSEA. The CDR3 runs to 13 residues. Trimming left V 3 bases short and J 5 bases short, with 10 bases between. Per the study methods: How many nucleated cells were present was estimated from reference gene primer amplification. Profiling relied on immunoSEQ multiplex PCR, and the TCRdb table lists in-frame clones only, not all of them. The V and J calls and the clone size are those of that table, but D and trimming were determined from the DNA. The sample consists of 140,000 or so clones, around 81% of them appearing once.

Sequenced material: peripheral blood. V usage is TRBV29-1 and J usage is TRBJ1-4, with D uncertain. The clonotype was recovered from a woman aged 50 to 60 with acute or convalescent COVID-19. CDR3 sequence reads: CSVEVTVNEKLFF. The CDR3 DNA sequence: TGCAGCGTTGAGGTAACAGTGAATGAAAAACTGTTTTTT.